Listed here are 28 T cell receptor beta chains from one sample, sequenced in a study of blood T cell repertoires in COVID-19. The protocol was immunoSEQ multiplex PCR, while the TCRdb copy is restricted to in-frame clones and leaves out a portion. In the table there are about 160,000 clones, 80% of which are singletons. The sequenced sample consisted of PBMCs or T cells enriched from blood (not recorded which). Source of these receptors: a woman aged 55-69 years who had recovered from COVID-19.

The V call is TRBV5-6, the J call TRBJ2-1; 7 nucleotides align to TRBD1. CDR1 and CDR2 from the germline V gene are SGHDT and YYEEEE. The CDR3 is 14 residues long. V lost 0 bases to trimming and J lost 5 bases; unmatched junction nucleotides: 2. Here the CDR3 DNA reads TGTGCCAGCAGCTTGGGAGGACAGGACAATGAGCAGTTCTTC. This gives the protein CASSLGGQDNEQFF.

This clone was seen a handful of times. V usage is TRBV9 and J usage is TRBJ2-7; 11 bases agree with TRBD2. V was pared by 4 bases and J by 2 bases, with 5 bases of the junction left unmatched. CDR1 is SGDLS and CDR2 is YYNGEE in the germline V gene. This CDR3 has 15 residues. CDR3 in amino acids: CASSPGTSGAYEQYF. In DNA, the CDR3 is TGTGCCAGCAGCCCCGGGACTAGCGGAGCCTACGAGCAGTACTTC.

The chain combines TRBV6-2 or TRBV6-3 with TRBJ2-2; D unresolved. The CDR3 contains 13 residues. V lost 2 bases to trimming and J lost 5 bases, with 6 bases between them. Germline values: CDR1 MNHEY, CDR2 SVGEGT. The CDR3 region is CASSYGGTGELFF. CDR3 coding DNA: TGTGCCAGCAGTTACGGCGGTACCGGGGAGCTGTTTTTT.

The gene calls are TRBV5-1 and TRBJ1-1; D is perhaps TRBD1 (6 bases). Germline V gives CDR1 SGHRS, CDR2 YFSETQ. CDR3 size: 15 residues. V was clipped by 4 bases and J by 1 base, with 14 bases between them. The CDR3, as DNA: TGCGCCAGCAGCCAGCCTGACAGGACGAACACTGAAGCTTTCTTT. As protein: CASSQPDRTNTEAFF. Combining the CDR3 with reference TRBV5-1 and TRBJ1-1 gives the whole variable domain KAGVTQTPRYLIKTRGQQVTLSCSPISGHRSVSWYQQTPGQGLQFLFEYFSETQRNKGNFPGRFSGRQFSNSRSEMNVSTLELGDSALYLCASSQPDRTNTEAFFGQGTRLTVV.

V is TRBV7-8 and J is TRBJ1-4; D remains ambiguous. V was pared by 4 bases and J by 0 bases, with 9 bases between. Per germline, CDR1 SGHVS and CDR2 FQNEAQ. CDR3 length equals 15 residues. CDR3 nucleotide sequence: TGTGCCAGCAGCTCCTACCGCGCAACTAATGAAAAACTGTTTTTT. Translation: CASSSYRATNEKLFF.

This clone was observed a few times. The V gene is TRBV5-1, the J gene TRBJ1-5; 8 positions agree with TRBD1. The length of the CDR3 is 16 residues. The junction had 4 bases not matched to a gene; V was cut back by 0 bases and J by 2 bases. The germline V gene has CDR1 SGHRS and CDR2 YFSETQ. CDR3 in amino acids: CASSLDGQGGNQPQHF. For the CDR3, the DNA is TGCGCCAGCAGCTTGGATGGACAGGGCGGCAATCAGCCCCAGCATTTT.

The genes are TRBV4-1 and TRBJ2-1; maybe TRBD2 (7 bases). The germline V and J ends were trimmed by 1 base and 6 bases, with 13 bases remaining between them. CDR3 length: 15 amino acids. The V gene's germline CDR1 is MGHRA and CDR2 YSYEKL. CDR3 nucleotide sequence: TGCGCCAGCAGCCAAGTGGGGGGGGCCTTCAATGAGCAGTTCTTC. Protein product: CASSQVGGAFNEQFF.

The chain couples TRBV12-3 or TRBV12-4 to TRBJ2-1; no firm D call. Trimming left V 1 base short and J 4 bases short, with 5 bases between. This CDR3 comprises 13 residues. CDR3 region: CASSLGRYNEQFF. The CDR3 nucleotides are TGTGCCAGCAGTTTAGGGAGATACAATGAGCAGTTCTTC.

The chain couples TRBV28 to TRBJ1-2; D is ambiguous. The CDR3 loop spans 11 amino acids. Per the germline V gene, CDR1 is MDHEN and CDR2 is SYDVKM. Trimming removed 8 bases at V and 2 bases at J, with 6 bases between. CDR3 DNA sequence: TGTGCCAGCCGTGTCAACTATGGCTACACCTTC. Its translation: CASRVNYGYTF.

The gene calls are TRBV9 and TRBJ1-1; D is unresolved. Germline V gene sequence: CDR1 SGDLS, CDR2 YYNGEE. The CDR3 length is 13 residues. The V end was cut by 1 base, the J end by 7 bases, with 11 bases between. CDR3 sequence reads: CASSVNRYGEAFF. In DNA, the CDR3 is TGTGCCAGCAGCGTAAACCGGTATGGTGAAGCTTTCTTT.

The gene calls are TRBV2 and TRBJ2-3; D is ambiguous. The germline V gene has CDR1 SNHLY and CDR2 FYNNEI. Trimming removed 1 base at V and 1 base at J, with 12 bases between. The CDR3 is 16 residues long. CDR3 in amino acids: CASSEVLTEGTDTQYF. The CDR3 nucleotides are TGTGCCAGCAGTGAAGTTCTGACTGAGGGCACAGATACGCAGTATTTT.

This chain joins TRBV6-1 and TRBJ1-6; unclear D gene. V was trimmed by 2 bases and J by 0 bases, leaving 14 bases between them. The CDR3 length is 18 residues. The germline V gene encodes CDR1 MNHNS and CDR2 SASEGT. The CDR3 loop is CASSEWSNPSSYNSPLHF. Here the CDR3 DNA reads TGTGCCAGCAGTGAATGGTCTAACCCGAGCTCCTATAATTCACCCCTCCACTTT.

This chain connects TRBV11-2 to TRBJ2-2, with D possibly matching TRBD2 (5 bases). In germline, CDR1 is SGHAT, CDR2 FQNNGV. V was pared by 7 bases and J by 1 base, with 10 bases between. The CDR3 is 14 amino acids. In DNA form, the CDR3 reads TGTGCCAGCACCGACGGGATGAACACCGGGGAGCTGTTTTTT. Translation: CASTDGMNTGELFF. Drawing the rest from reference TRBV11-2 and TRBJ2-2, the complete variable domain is EAGVAQSPRYKIIEKRQSVAFWCNPISGHATLYWYQQILGQGPKLLIQFQNNGVVDDSQLPKDRFSAERLKGVDSTLKIQPAKLEDSAVYLCASTDGMNTGELFFGEGSRLTVL.

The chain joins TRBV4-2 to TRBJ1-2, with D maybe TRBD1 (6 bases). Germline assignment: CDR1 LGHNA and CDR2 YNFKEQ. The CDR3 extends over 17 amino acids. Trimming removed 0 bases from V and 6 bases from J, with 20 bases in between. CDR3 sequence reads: CASSQDGGGRPGHGYTF. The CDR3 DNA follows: TGTGCCAGCAGCCAAGATGGGGGGGGGCGCCCGGGACATGGCTACACCTTC.

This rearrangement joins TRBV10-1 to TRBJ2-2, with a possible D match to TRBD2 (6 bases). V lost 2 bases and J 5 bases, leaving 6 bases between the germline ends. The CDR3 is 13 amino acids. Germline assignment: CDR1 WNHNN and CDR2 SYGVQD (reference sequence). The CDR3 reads CASSESGTGELFF. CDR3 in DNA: TGCGCCAGCAGTGAGAGCGGGACCGGGGAGCTGTTTTTT.

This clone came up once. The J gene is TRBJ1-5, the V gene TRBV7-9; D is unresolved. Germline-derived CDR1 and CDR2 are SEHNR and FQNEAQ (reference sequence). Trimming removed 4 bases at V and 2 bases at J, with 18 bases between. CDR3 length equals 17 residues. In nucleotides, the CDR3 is TGTGCCAGCAGCTATGGTCGGGTGGCCAACCGCAATCAGCCCCAGCATTTT. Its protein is CASSYGRVANRNQPQHF.

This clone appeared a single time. As DNA, the CDR3 is TGTGCCAGCAGTTTTGGGCGTGGCAATCAGCCCCAGCATTTT. Amino acids: CASSFGRGNQPQHF. The J gene is TRBJ1-5, the V gene TRBV27; D gene uncertain. The CDR3 totals 14 residues. Germline V gene data show CDR1 as MNHEY and CDR2 as SMNVEV (reference sequence). Trimming cost V 3 bases and J 2 bases, with 8 bases left between them.

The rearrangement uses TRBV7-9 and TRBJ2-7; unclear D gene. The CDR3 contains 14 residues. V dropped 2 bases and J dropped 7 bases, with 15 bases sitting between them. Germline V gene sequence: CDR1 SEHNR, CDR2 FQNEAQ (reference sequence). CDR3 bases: TGTGCCAGCAGCTTATCCGGGTCCCTTGTTGAGCAGTACTTC. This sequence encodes CASSLSGSLVEQYF.

The DNA of the CDR3 is TGTGCCAGCTCACCAAAAACCGGGACAGGAACCTACAATGAGCAGTTCTTC. Translated: CASSPKTGTGTYNEQFF. The V and J genes are TRBV18 and TRBJ2-1; 8 bases match TRBD1. Looked up from germline, CDR1 is KGHSH and CDR2 is LQKENI. Losses at the gene ends were 2 bases for V and 2 bases for J; bases not matched to a gene: 8. The CDR3 loop spans 17 amino acids.

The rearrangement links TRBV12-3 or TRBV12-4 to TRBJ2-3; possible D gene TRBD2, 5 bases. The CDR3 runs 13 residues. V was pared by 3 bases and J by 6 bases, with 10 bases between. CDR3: CASSFGENDTQYF. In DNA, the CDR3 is TGTGCCAGCAGTTTTGGGGAGAACGATACGCAGTATTTT.

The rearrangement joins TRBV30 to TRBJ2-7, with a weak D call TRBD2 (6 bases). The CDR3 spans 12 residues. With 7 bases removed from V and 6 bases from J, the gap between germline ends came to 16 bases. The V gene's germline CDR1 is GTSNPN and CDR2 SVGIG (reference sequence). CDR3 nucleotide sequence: TGTGCCTCGAACCTAGGAGGGGCCGAGCAGTACTTC. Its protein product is CASNLGGAEQYF.

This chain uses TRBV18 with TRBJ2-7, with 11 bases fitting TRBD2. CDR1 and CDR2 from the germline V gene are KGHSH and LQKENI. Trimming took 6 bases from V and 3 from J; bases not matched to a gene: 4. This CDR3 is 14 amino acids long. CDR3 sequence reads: CASSLAGGDYEQYF. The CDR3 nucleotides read TGTGCCAGCTCGTTAGCGGGGGGGGACTACGAGCAGTACTTC. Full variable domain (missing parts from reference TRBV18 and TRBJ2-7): NAGVMQNPRHLVRRRGQEARLRCSPMKGHSHVYWYRQLPEEGLKFMVYLQKENIIDESGMPKERFSAEFPKEGPSILRIQQVVRGDSAAYFCASSLAGGDYEQYFGPGTRLTVT.

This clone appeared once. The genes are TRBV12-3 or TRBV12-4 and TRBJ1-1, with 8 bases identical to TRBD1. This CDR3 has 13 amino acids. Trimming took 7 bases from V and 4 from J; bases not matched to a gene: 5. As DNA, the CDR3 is TGTGCCAGCACCCCGGGACAGGCCACTGAAGCTTTCTTT. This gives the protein CASTPGQATEAFF.

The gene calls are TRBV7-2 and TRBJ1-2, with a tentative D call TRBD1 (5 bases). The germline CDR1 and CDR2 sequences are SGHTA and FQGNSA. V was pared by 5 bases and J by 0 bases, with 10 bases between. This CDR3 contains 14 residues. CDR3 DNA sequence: TGTGCCAGCAGCCTACCGACAGCTAACTATGGCTACACCTTC. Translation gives CASSLPTANYGYTF.

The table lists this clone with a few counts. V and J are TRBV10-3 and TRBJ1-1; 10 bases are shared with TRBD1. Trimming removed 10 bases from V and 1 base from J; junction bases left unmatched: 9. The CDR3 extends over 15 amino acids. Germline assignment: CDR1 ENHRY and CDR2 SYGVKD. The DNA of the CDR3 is TGTGCCACCAGGGACAGGGGCGGGGGGAACACTGAAGCTTTCTTT. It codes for CATRDRGGGNTEAFF.

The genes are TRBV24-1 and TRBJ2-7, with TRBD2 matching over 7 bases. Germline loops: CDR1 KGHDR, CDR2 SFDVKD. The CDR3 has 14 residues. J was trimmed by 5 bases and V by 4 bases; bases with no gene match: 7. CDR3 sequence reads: CATSDGGIANEQYF. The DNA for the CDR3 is TGTGCCACCAGTGACGGGGGGATAGCCAACGAGCAGTACTTC.

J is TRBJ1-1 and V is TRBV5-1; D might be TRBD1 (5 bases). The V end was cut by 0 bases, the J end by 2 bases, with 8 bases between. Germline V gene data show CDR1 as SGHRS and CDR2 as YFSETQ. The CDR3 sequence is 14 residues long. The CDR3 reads CASSLEGLNTEAFF. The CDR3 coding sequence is TGCGCCAGCAGCTTGGAGGGGCTAAACACTGAAGCTTTCTTT.

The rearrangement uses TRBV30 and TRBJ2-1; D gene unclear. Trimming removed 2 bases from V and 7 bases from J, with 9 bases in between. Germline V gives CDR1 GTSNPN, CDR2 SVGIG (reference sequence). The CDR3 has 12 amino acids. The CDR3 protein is CAWSPLRNEQFF. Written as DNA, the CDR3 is TGTGCCTGGAGTCCTTTACGGAATGAGCAGTTCTTC.